The 28 T cell receptor beta chains below come from one sample, sequenced in a study of cytomegalovirus exposure and HLA in healthy donors. In the PCR, 60 Vbeta and 13 Jbeta primers were used. Assay used: immunoSEQ multiplex PCR; TCRdb lists only in-frame clones, some missing. This sample carries around 150,000 clones, around 70% of them seen once, and the ten largest clones take about 4.7%. Sequencing was done on a sample of PBMCs. The receptors originated from a man aged 18 to 30 in good health and CMV-seropositive.

The chain uses TRBV5-1 and TRBJ1-1; no clear D. Germline CDR1 reads SGHRS; CDR2 reads YFSETQ. This CDR3 spans 16 amino acids. V lost 4 bases, J lost 0 bases, and 16 bases lay in between. The CDR3 sequence is CASSPTSTGLNTEAFF. The DNA for the CDR3 is TGCGCCAGCAGCCCAACCAGTACGGGTTTGAACACTGAAGCTTTCTTT.

Only a few counts were recorded for this clone. The chain links TRBV9 to TRBJ1-1, with 7 positions matching TRBD1. The V gene end was trimmed by 3 bases and the J gene end by 3 bases; junction bases not matched to a gene: 5. The CDR3 consists of 14 residues. The germline gives CDR1 SGDLS, CDR2 YYNGEE. CDR3 residues: CASSGGTVDTEAFF. The DNA of the CDR3 is TGTGCCAGCAGCGGGGGGACAGTTGACACTGAAGCTTTCTTT.

Written as DNA, the CDR3 is TGTGCCAGTACCCCGACAGGGGGCAACACCGGGGAGCTGTTTTTT. This gives the protein CASTPTGGNTGELFF. V and J are TRBV19 and TRBJ2-2; 10 nucleotides line up with TRBD1. Losses at the gene ends were 7 bases for V and 2 bases for J; bases not matched to a gene: 4. This CDR3 has 15 residues. Germline loops: CDR1 LNHDA, CDR2 SQIVND (reference sequence). The variable domain in full, with the rest retrieved from reference TRBV19 and TRBJ2-2, is DGGITQSPKYLFRKEGQNVTLSCEQNLNHDAMYWYRQDPGQGLRLIYYSQIVNDFQKGDIAEGYSVSREKKESFPLTVTSAQKNPTAFYLCASTPTGGNTGELFFGEGSRLTVL.

The chain is built from TRBV7-6 and TRBJ2-1; D is ambiguous. The CDR3 covers 17 residues. The ends were cut back, 6 bases at V and 4 bases at J, with 22 bases in the middle. Germline values: CDR1 SGHVS, CDR2 FNYEAQ. The CDR3 region is CASSPRGRAAMYNEQFF. DNA for the CDR3: TGTGCCAGCAGTCCAAGAGGTAGAGCAGCTATGTACAATGAGCAGTTCTTC.

This chain uses TRBV6-1 with TRBJ1-5; 9 bases are a match to TRBD1. The CDR3 is made up of 16 amino acids. V lost 4 bases to trimming and J lost 1 base; unmatched junction nucleotides: 5. The germline V gene encodes CDR1 MNHNS and CDR2 SASEGT. CDR3 region: CASSGEGTGSNQPQHF. CDR3 coding DNA: TGTGCCAGCAGTGGCGAGGGGACAGGGAGCAATCAGCCCCAGCATTTT.

The J gene is TRBJ1-4, the V gene TRBV4-2, with 9 bases matching TRBD1. Looked up from germline, CDR1 is LGHNA and CDR2 is YNFKEQ. V shed 4 bases and J 5 bases; nucleotides not matched to a gene: 8. This CDR3 has 16 amino acids. The CDR3 bases are TGTGCCAGCAGCCCAGAGGGGGGGACAGGGAATGAAAAACTGTTTTTT. Amino acids: CASSPEGGTGNEKLFF.

This clone showed up just a few times. V usage is TRBV10-3 and J usage is TRBJ1-1, with D unresolved. Germline V gives CDR1 ENHRY, CDR2 SYGVKD. This CDR3 spans 14 amino acids. Trimming removed 8 bases at V and 5 bases at J, with 18 bases between. CDR3 residues: CAIHGDTPGTEAFF. The DNA of the CDR3 is TGTGCCATCCACGGGGATACTCCCGGGACTGAAGCTTTCTTT.

The chain uses TRBV5-1 and TRBJ1-2; 9 positions agree with TRBD1. Trimming removed 3 bases from V and 4 bases from J; junction bases left unmatched: 7. The CDR3 length is 15 residues. Germline CDR1 is SGHRS and CDR2 is YFSETQ. The CDR3 spells CASSSPGQGFYGYTF. CDR3 nucleotide sequence: TGCGCCAGCAGCTCCCCTGGACAGGGGTTCTATGGCTACACCTTC.

This CDR3 is CASSSLWGDTEAFF. Written as DNA, the CDR3 is TGTGCCAGCAGTTCCCTTTGGGGGGACACTGAAGCTTTCTTT. This chain joins TRBV7-2 and TRBJ1-1; a weak D match, TRBD1 (5 bases). CDR3 length: 14 residues. Germline-derived CDR1 and CDR2 are SGHTA and FQGNSA. The germline V and J ends were trimmed by 6 bases and 3 bases, with 14 bases remaining between them.

J is TRBJ1-1 and V is TRBV7-2, with D maybe TRBD1 (5 bases). Germline V gene data show CDR1 as SGHTA and CDR2 as FQGNSA. The CDR3 is 17 amino acids. Trimming cost V 5 bases and J 0 bases, with 19 bases left between them. The CDR3: CASSPPRPGEMNTEAFF. Here the CDR3 DNA reads TGTGCCAGCAGCCCGCCCCGACCGGGGGAAATGAACACTGAAGCTTTCTTT.

The chain carries TRBV7-2 and TRBJ2-1, with 9 bases matching TRBD2. Germline assignment: CDR1 SGHTA and CDR2 FQGNSA. The CDR3 spans 15 residues. The junction had 7 bases not matched to a gene; V was cut back by 5 bases and J by 5 bases. The CDR3, as DNA: TGTGCCAGCAGCAAACAGGCTAGCGGGAACAATGAGCAGTTCTTC. The encoded protein is CASSKQASGNNEQFF. Combining the CDR3 with reference TRBV7-2 and TRBJ2-1 gives the whole variable domain GAGVSQSPSNKVTEKGKDVELRCDPISGHTALYWYRQSLGQGLEFLIYFQGNSAPDKSGLPSDRFSAERTGGSVSTLTIQRTQQEDSAVYLCASSKQASGNNEQFFGPGTRLTVL.

CDR3 DNA: TGCGCCAGCAGCTTGGGGGAGACGGGGAACACTGAAGCTTTCTTT. Translation: CASSLGETGNTEAFF. The chain is built from TRBV5-1 and TRBJ1-1; D remains unclear. From germline, CDR1 is SGHRS and CDR2 YFSETQ. Trimming left V 0 bases short and J 1 base short, with 10 bases between. CDR3 size: 15 residues.

This chain connects TRBV5-4 to TRBJ1-2; 9 positions match TRBD1. V lost 4 bases to trimming and J lost 6 bases; unmatched junction nucleotides: 10. The CDR3 covers 15 residues. CDR1 and CDR2 (germline): SGHNT, YYREEE (reference sequence). CDR3 coding DNA: TGTGCCAGCAGCCTGGGAATCGACAGGGGGAATGGCTACACCTTC. Translating gives CASSLGIDRGNGYTF.

The V call is TRBV6-8, the J call TRBJ2-3, with 10 bases fitting TRBD2. Germline V gene lookup returns CDR1 MNHGY and CDR2 SAAAGT. V trimming: 6 bases; J trimming: 4 bases; junction bases outside the gene matches: 13. The CDR3 contains 17 residues. The CDR3 coding sequence is TGTGCCAGCAGGGCTATAGCGGGAGGACGCCTCGCAGATACGCAGTATTTT. Protein sequence: CASRAIAGGRLADTQYF.

V gene TRBV7-9 combines with J gene TRBJ1-2; perhaps TRBD1 as D (6 bases). V dropped 0 bases and J dropped 2 bases, with 10 bases sitting between them. CDR1 SEHNR and CDR2 FQNEAQ come from the germline V gene (reference sequence). This CDR3 is 15 amino acids long. CDR3: CASSLAGAENYGYTF. CDR3 nucleotide sequence: TGTGCCAGCAGCTTAGCGGGGGCGGAAAACTATGGCTACACCTTC.

The chain uses TRBV9 and TRBJ2-2; D gene uncertain. This CDR3 has 14 amino acids. Trimming left V 0 bases short and J 6 bases short, with 9 bases between. Germline CDR1 and CDR2: SGDLS and YYNGEE. CDR3 bases: TGTGCCAGCAGCGTAGATCGAACAGCCGGGGAGCTGTTTTTT. Protein: CASSVDRTAGELFF.

The chain carries TRBV21-1 and TRBJ2-7; TRBD1 is the table's D call, not checked against the DNA. TRBV21-1 is recorded as a pseudogene. The CDR3 is made up of 14 amino acids. CDR3 nucleotide sequence: TGTGCCAGCAGCATGAACTCAGGGATCAACGAGCAGTACGTC. It codes for CASSMNSGINEQYV.

Here the CDR3 DNA reads TGTGCCAGCAGCGTAGCTCCAGGAATCGAGTATGGCTACACCTTC. It encodes CASSVAPGIEYGYTF. V usage is TRBV9 and J usage is TRBJ1-2; D remains unclear. The CDR3 loop spans 15 amino acids. The germline gives CDR1 SGDLS, CDR2 YYNGEE. V was cut by 0 bases and J by 5 bases, with 14 bases left in between.

This sequence joins TRBV5-6 and TRBJ2-7, with 8 bases identical to TRBD1. V lost 6 bases, J lost 3 bases, and 11 bases stayed unmatched. The CDR3 sequence is 15 residues long. The germline V gene encodes CDR1 SGHDT and CDR2 YYEEEE. The CDR3 DNA follows: TGTGCCAGCACCCAGACAGGGGTAGTGTTCTACGAGCAGTACGTC. This codes for CASTQTGVVFYEQYV.

This chain uses TRBV2 with TRBJ2-2; D is perhaps TRBD2 (6 bases). Germline V gene sequence: CDR1 SNHLY, CDR2 FYNNEI. There are 13 residues in the CDR3. Trimming removed 8 bases from V and 6 bases from J, with 13 bases in between. CDR3 coding DNA: TGTGCCAGCGCTGGGGGGATGGCCGGGGAGCTGTTTTTT. Amino acids: CASAGGMAGELFF.

The chain employs TRBV7-9 and TRBJ2-1, with a possible D match to TRBD1 (5 bases). CDR3 length: 14 amino acids. Germline V gene sequence: CDR1 SEHNR, CDR2 FQNEAQ (reference sequence). Trimming shortened V by 5 bases and J by 1 base, and 9 bases separated the two germline ends. This chain's CDR3 is CASSPRDSYNEQFF. In DNA form, the CDR3 reads TGTGCCAGCAGCCCCAGGGATTCCTACAATGAGCAGTTCTTC.

The V call is TRBV4-1, the J call TRBJ1-1; 8 nucleotides match TRBD1. After removal of 5 bases from V and 9 bases from J, the junction contained 11 bases not matched to a gene. The length of the CDR3 is 14 residues. CDR1 is MGHRA and CDR2 is YSYEKL in the germline V gene. CDR3 protein: CASSADRGGEKAFF. The DNA of the CDR3 is TGCGCCAGCAGCGCAGACAGGGGAGGGGAAAAAGCTTTCTTT.

Only a few counts were recorded for this clone. This chain uses TRBV9 with TRBJ2-1, with D possibly TRBD2 on 6 matching bases. This CDR3 region has 15 residues. Trimming removed 4 bases at V and 3 bases at J, with 14 bases between. The germline CDR1 and CDR2 sequences are SGDLS and YYNGEE. The CDR3 is CASSTRAAGYNEQFF. The CDR3 DNA sequence: TGTGCCAGCAGCACCAGGGCAGCGGGCTACAATGAGCAGTTCTTC.

This clone has just a few counts. This chain joins TRBV5-1 and TRBJ2-3; D is perhaps TRBD1 (6 bases). V was trimmed by 2 bases and J by 1 base, leaving 11 bases between them. The CDR3 loop spans 15 amino acids. CDR1 and CDR2 (germline): SGHRS, YFSETQ. The CDR3 DNA reads as TGCGCCAGCAGCTTCTCAGGGGCGGGCACAGATACGCAGTATTTT. Its translation is CASSFSGAGTDTQYF.

This clone turned up a few times. The DNA for the CDR3 is TGTGCCAGCAGCCCTAGTGCGGACACTGAAGCTTTCTTT. It yields the protein CASSPSADTEAFF. The J gene is TRBJ1-1, the V gene TRBV11-3; D uncertain. This CDR3 has 13 residues. V lost 5 bases to trimming and J lost 3 bases, with 10 bases between them. Germline loops: CDR1 SGHNT, CDR2 YENEEA. The full variable domain, with the rest looked up from reference TRBV11-3 and TRBJ1-1, is EAGVVQSPRYKIIEKKQPVAFWCNPISGHNTLYWYLQNLGQGPELLIRYENEEAVDDSQLPKDRFSAERLKGVDSTLKIQPAELGDSAVYLCASSPSADTEAFFGQGTRLTVV.

V gene TRBV12-2 combines with J gene TRBJ2-4; the D call in the table, TRBD2, was not verified against the DNA. TRBV12-2 counts as a pseudogene. The CDR3 length is 20 residues. DNA for the CDR3: TGTGCAAGTCGCTTAGTTCGTACTAGCGGGAGATGTCGGGTCAAAAACATTCAGTACTTC. Translated, it gives CASRLVRTSGRCRVKNIQYF.

The chain recombines TRBV18 with TRBJ1-4; D not resolved. Per the germline V gene, CDR1 is KGHSH and CDR2 is LQKENI. CDR3 length: 14 amino acids. V was trimmed by 3 bases and J by 3 bases, leaving 8 bases between them. The CDR3 DNA reads as TGTGCCAGCTCACCGTCCGGGTCTAATGAAAAACTGTTTTTT. This encodes CASSPSGSNEKLFF.

The rearrangement joins TRBV29-1 to TRBJ1-2; D may be TRBD1 (5 bases). From germline, CDR1 is SQVTM and CDR2 ANQGSEA. The CDR3 extends over 12 amino acids. V shed 3 bases and J shed 10 bases, with 15 bases lying between them. CDR3 protein: CSVDFGGIVYTF. In nucleotides, the CDR3 is TGCAGCGTTGATTTCGGGGGTATTGTCTACACCTTC.